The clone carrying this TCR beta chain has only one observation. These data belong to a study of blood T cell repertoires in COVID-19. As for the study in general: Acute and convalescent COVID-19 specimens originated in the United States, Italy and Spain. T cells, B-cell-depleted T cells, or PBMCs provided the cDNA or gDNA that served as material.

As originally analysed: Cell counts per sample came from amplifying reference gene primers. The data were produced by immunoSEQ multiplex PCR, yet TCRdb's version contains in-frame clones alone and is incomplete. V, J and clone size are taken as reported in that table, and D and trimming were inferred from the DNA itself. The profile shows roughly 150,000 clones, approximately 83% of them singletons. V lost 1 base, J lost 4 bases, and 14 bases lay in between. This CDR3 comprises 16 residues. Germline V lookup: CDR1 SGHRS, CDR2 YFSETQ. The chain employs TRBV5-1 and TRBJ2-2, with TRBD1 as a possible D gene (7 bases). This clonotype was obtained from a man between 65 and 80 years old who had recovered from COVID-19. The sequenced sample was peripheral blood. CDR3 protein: CASSLPGGSPTGELFF. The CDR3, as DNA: TGCGCCAGCAGCTTGCCAGGGGGGAGCCCCACCGGGGAGCTGTTTTTT.